These T cell receptor beta chains were read from a single sample in a study of cytomegalovirus exposure and HLA in healthy donors. The method was immunoSEQ multiplex PCR; TCRdb's version includes in-frame clones alone and lacks a portion of them. The sample has under 110,000 clones, about 75% seen once; the top ten hold 2% to 2.5%. The sample was PBMCs. Source of these receptors: a middle-aged man in good health and CMV-seronegative. Each CDR3 is given with its conserved first and last residue. The order of the fields is D gene, J gene, CDR3 length, clone size, V gene, CDR3 protein, CDR3 DNA. The D gene is left open where the match is weak. Clone size is not always given. Where it is, it says once, few, many or a class for expanded clones.

D gene: .; J gene: TRBJ2-7; CDR3 length: 13; clone size: few; V gene: TRBV2; CDR3 protein: CATVRTGIGEQYF; CDR3 DNA: TGTGCCACCGTAAGGACGGGGATAGGCGAGCAGTACTTC
D gene: .; J gene: TRBJ2-7; CDR3 length: 14; clone size: .; V gene: TRBV14; CDR3 protein: CASNPAGRPYEQYF; CDR3 DNA: TGTGCCAGCAACCCCGCGGGGCGACCCTACGAGCAGTACTTC
D gene: .; J gene: TRBJ2-7; CDR3 length: 14; clone size: .; V gene: TRBV7-2; CDR3 protein: CASSSGILPYEQYF; CDR3 DNA: TGTGCCAGCAGCTCCGGGATCCTCCCCTACGAGCAGTACTTC
D gene: TRBD1; J gene: TRBJ2-3; CDR3 length: 16; clone size: few; V gene: TRBV11-3; CDR3 protein: CASSARTGSLTDTQYF; CDR3 DNA: TGTGCCAGCAGCGCTAGGACAGGGTCCCTCACAGATACGCAGTATTTT
D gene: .; J gene: TRBJ1-6; CDR3 length: 17; clone size: .; V gene: TRBV27; CDR3 protein: CASSQIGQSVNNSPLHF; CDR3 DNA: TGTGCCAGCAGTCAGATTGGACAGTCAGTTAATAATTCACCCCTCCACTTT
D gene: TRBD2; J gene: TRBJ2-1; CDR3 length: 17; clone size: .; V gene: TRBV4-1; CDR3 protein: CASSQGLGGGYYNEQFF; CDR3 DNA: TGCGCCAGCAGCCAAGGTTTAGGCGGGGGGTACTACAATGAGCAGTTCTTC
D gene: TRBD2; J gene: TRBJ2-7; CDR3 length: 13; clone size: .; V gene: TRBV28; CDR3 protein: CASRGTSGEEQYF; CDR3 DNA: TGTGCCAGCAGAGGGACTAGCGGGGAAGAGCAGTACTTC
D gene: TRBD1; J gene: TRBJ1-2; CDR3 length: 14; clone size: .; V gene: TRBV27; CDR3 protein: CASRPLGQTYGYTF; CDR3 DNA: TGTGCCAGCCGACCCCTGGGACAGACCTATGGCTACACCTTC
D gene: .; J gene: TRBJ2-2; CDR3 length: 13; clone size: few; V gene: TRBV6-1; CDR3 protein: CASSEQGTGELFF; CDR3 DNA: TGTGCCAGCAGTGAACAGGGCACCGGGGAGCTGTTTTTT
D gene: .; J gene: TRBJ1-2; CDR3 length: 15; clone size: .; V gene: TRBV15; CDR3 protein: CATSRDLVGEDGYTF; CDR3 DNA: TGTGCCACCAGCAGAGATCTGGTAGGGGAGGATGGCTACACCTTC
D gene: .; J gene: TRBJ2-3; CDR3 length: 15; clone size: .; V gene: TRBV5-1; CDR3 protein: CASSFGSGDTDTQYF; CDR3 DNA: TGCGCCAGCAGCTTTGGTAGCGGCGACACAGATACGCAGTATTTT
D gene: TRBD1; J gene: TRBJ1-5; CDR3 length: 15; clone size: few; V gene: TRBV19; CDR3 protein: CASTRGQSVSQPQHF; CDR3 DNA: TGTGCCAGTACCAGGGGGCAATCGGTCAGTCAGCCCCAGCATTTT
D gene: TRBD2; J gene: TRBJ2-3; CDR3 length: 19; clone size: .; V gene: TRBV11-2; CDR3 protein: CASSSVLGTSGGGTDTQYF; CDR3 DNA: TGTGCCAGCAGCTCTGTTCTAGGGACTAGCGGGGGAGGCACAGATACGCAGTATTTT
D gene: TRBD1; J gene: TRBJ1-1; CDR3 length: 15; clone size: few; V gene: TRBV2; CDR3 protein: CASNDRDRGNTEAFF; CDR3 DNA: TGTGCCAGCAACGACCGGGACAGGGGGAACACTGAAGCTTTCTTT
D gene: .; J gene: TRBJ1-4; CDR3 length: 16; clone size: few; V gene: TRBV5-4; CDR3 protein: CASNRRQVFTNEKLFF; CDR3 DNA: TGTGCCAGCAACCGAAGACAGGTGTTCACTAATGAAAAACTGTTTTTT
D gene: .; J gene: TRBJ2-2; CDR3 length: 16; clone size: .; V gene: TRBV19; CDR3 protein: CASSIGGDRYTGELFF; CDR3 DNA: TGTGCCAGTAGTATAGGCGGGGACAGATACACCGGGGAGCTGTTTTTT
D gene: .; J gene: TRBJ1-6; CDR3 length: 13; clone size: .; V gene: TRBV29-1; CDR3 protein: CSVGESYNSPLHF; CDR3 DNA: TGCAGCGTTGGGGAGTCTTATAATTCACCCCTCCACTTT
D gene: .; J gene: TRBJ2-2; CDR3 length: 12; clone size: few; V gene: TRBV10-2; CDR3 protein: CASSGLRGELFF; CDR3 DNA: TGCGCCAGCAGCGGACTTCGTGGGGAGCTGTTTTTT
D gene: TRBD2; J gene: TRBJ2-5; CDR3 length: 16; clone size: .; V gene: TRBV29-1; CDR3 protein: CSVEQGLAGAGETQYF; CDR3 DNA: TGCAGCGTTGAACAAGGACTAGCGGGGGCGGGCGAGACCCAGTACTTC
D gene: .; J gene: TRBJ1-6; CDR3 length: 14; clone size: .; V gene: TRBV2; CDR3 protein: CASSVGTVNSPLHF; CDR3 DNA: TGTGCCAGCAGTGTGGGCACAGTAAATTCACCCCTCCACTTT
D gene: TRBD1; J gene: TRBJ2-3; CDR3 length: 15; clone size: few; V gene: TRBV5-1; CDR3 protein: CASLPGTGGSDTQYF; CDR3 DNA: TGCGCCAGTCTCCCGGGGACAGGGGGATCAGATACGCAGTATTTT
D gene: .; J gene: TRBJ2-1; CDR3 length: 15; clone size: .; V gene: TRBV2; CDR3 protein: CASSVLMRGYNEQFF; CDR3 DNA: TGTGCCAGCAGTGTATTAATGCGGGGATACAATGAGCAGTTCTTC
D gene: .; J gene: TRBJ1-3; CDR3 length: 15; clone size: .; V gene: TRBV9; CDR3 protein: CASSDRGLPGNTIYF; CDR3 DNA: TGTGCCAGCAGCGACCGAGGGCTCCCTGGAAACACCATATATTTT
D gene: .; J gene: TRBJ1-5; CDR3 length: 14; clone size: .; V gene: TRBV2; CDR3 protein: CASNALRGNQPQHF; CDR3 DNA: TGTGCCAGCAATGCCCTTAGGGGGAATCAGCCCCAGCATTTT
D gene: TRBD1; J gene: TRBJ1-3; CDR3 length: 15; clone size: .; V gene: TRBV7-2; CDR3 protein: CASSVDRGPGNTIYF; CDR3 DNA: TGTGCCAGCAGCGTAGACAGGGGGCCTGGAAACACCATATATTTT
D gene: TRBD1; J gene: TRBJ1-3; CDR3 length: 16; clone size: .; V gene: TRBV6-6; CDR3 protein: CASRKLTGGSGNTIYF; CDR3 DNA: TGTGCCAGCAGGAAACTTACAGGGGGCTCTGGAAACACCATATATTTT
D gene: TRBD2; J gene: TRBJ2-7; CDR3 length: 15; clone size: .; V gene: TRBV28; CDR3 protein: CASRGGTSGNYEQYF; CDR3 DNA: TGTGCCAGCAGGGGCGGGACTAGCGGTAACTACGAGCAGTACTTC
D gene: .; J gene: TRBJ2-3; CDR3 length: 13; clone size: .; V gene: TRBV5-1; CDR3 protein: CATGTSSTDTQYF; CDR3 DNA: TGCGCCACCGGGACATCTAGCACAGATACGCAGTATTTT
D gene: TRBD1; J gene: TRBJ2-7; CDR3 length: 15; clone size: .; V gene: TRBV10-3; CDR3 protein: CAISESGQGAREQYF; CDR3 DNA: TGTGCCATCAGTGAGTCTGGACAGGGGGCAAGGGAGCAGTACTTC
D gene: .; J gene: TRBJ1-1; CDR3 length: 17; clone size: .; V gene: TRBV4-1; CDR3 protein: CASSPSRGLPGNTEAFF; CDR3 DNA: TGCGCCAGCAGCCCGTCACGGGGGTTGCCAGGAAACACTGAAGCTTTCTTT
D gene: .; J gene: TRBJ2-1; CDR3 length: 17; clone size: .; V gene: TRBV21-1; CDR3 protein: CASSKSRRNSSYNEQFF; CDR3 DNA: TGTGCCAGCAGCAAATCTCGCCGGAACAGCTCCTACAATGAGCAGTTCTTC
D gene: TRBD1; J gene: TRBJ1-1; CDR3 length: 15; clone size: .; V gene: TRBV7-8; CDR3 protein: CASSQPDRGSTEAFF; CDR3 DNA: TGTGCCAGCAGCCAACCGGACAGGGGGAGCACTGAAGCTTTCTTT
D gene: .; J gene: TRBJ1-6; CDR3 length: 13; clone size: .; V gene: TRBV2; CDR3 protein: CASRTVRNSPLHF; CDR3 DNA: TGTGCCAGTCGGACAGTACGTAATTCACCCCTCCACTTT
D gene: TRBD1; J gene: TRBJ2-2; CDR3 length: 16; clone size: .; V gene: TRBV6-1; CDR3 protein: CASSEQGTGYGGELFF; CDR3 DNA: TGTGCCAGCAGTGAACAGGGGACAGGGTATGGCGGGGAGCTGTTTTTT
D gene: .; J gene: TRBJ2-5; CDR3 length: 14; clone size: .; V gene: TRBV5-4; CDR3 protein: CASRPELAEETQYF; CDR3 DNA: TGTGCCAGCAGGCCCGAGTTAGCTGAAGAGACCCAGTACTTC
D gene: TRBD2; J gene: TRBJ2-1; CDR3 length: 14; clone size: .; V gene: TRBV9; CDR3 protein: CASKGGGAYNEQFF; CDR3 DNA: TGTGCCAGCAAGGGCGGGGGGGCCTACAATGAGCAGTTCTTC
D gene: TRBD2; J gene: TRBJ2-3; CDR3 length: 15; clone size: .; V gene: TRBV5-4; CDR3 protein: CASSWEGAGTDTQYF; CDR3 DNA: TGTGCCAGCAGTTGGGAGGGCGCCGGCACAGATACGCAGTATTTT
D gene: .; J gene: TRBJ2-7; CDR3 length: 16; clone size: .; V gene: TRBV5-8; CDR3 protein: CASSSWVGGLSYEQYF; CDR3 DNA: TGTGCCAGCAGCTCCTGGGTCGGCGGCCTTTCCTACGAGCAGTACTTC
D gene: .; J gene: TRBJ1-1; CDR3 length: 14; clone size: few; V gene: TRBV18; CDR3 protein: CASSPAQANTEAFF; CDR3 DNA: TGTGCCAGCTCACCGGCACAGGCGAACACTGAAGCTTTCTTT
D gene: TRBD1; J gene: TRBJ2-5; CDR3 length: 14; clone size: .; V gene: TRBV27; CDR3 protein: CASSPDRVQETQYF; CDR3 DNA: TGTGCCAGCAGTCCCGACAGGGTGCAAGAGACCCAGTACTTC
D gene: TRBD2; J gene: TRBJ2-3; CDR3 length: 16; clone size: many; V gene: TRBV27; CDR3 protein: CASSASGGTSTDTQYF; CDR3 DNA: TGTGCCAGCTCGGCTAGCGGGGGGACTAGCACAGATACGCAGTATTTT
D gene: TRBD2; J gene: TRBJ2-3; CDR3 length: 15; clone size: .; V gene: TRBV2; CDR3 protein: CASSVLAGSTDTQYF; CDR3 DNA: TGTGCCAGCAGTGTACTAGCGGGGAGCACAGATACGCAGTATTTT
D gene: .; J gene: TRBJ2-1; CDR3 length: 11; clone size: .; V gene: TRBV9; CDR3 protein: CASSLNNEQFF; CDR3 DNA: TGTGCCAGCAGCCTAAACAATGAGCAGTTCTTC
D gene: .; J gene: TRBJ2-5; CDR3 length: 15; clone size: .; V gene: TRBV6-5; CDR3 protein: CASGRDGLIIETQYF; CDR3 DNA: TGTGCCAGCGGGAGAGACGGACTAATAATTGAGACCCAGTACTTC
D gene: TRBD1; J gene: TRBJ1-6; CDR3 length: 16; clone size: few; V gene: TRBV2; CDR3 protein: CASSERTGWTGSPLHF; CDR3 DNA: TGTGCCAGCAGTGAACGGACAGGGTGGACGGGTTCACCCCTCCACTTT
D gene: .; J gene: TRBJ1-1; CDR3 length: 13; clone size: .; V gene: TRBV6-4; CDR3 protein: CASSAGQNTEAFF; CDR3 DNA: TGTGCCAGCAGCGCCGGACAGAACACTGAAGCTTTCTTT
D gene: .; J gene: TRBJ2-2; CDR3 length: 15; clone size: .; V gene: TRBV2; CDR3 protein: CASSELPGDTGELFF; CDR3 DNA: TGTGCCAGCAGTGAACTCCCGGGGGACACCGGGGAGCTGTTTTTT
D gene: TRBD2; J gene: TRBJ2-3; CDR3 length: 14; clone size: .; V gene: TRBV6-5; CDR3 protein: CASRTSGYTDTQYF; CDR3 DNA: TGTGCCAGCAGGACTAGCGGTTACACAGATACGCAGTATTTT
D gene: TRBD1; J gene: TRBJ1-2; CDR3 length: 13; clone size: .; V gene: TRBV6-6; CDR3 protein: CASRPGGANGYTF; CDR3 DNA: TGTGCCAGCAGACCAGGGGGCGCGAATGGCTACACCTTC
D gene: TRBD2; J gene: TRBJ2-3; CDR3 length: 16; clone size: .; V gene: TRBV4-2; CDR3 protein: CASSQGLGGFTDTQYF; CDR3 DNA: TGTGCCAGCAGCCAAGGATTGGGGGGGTTCACAGATACGCAGTATTTT
D gene: TRBD2; J gene: TRBJ2-1; CDR3 length: 16; clone size: .; V gene: TRBV5-4; CDR3 protein: CASSLALAGGYNEQFF; CDR3 DNA: TGTGCCAGCAGCTTGGCCCTAGCGGGGGGGTATAATGAGCAGTTCTTC
D gene: .; J gene: TRBJ1-1; CDR3 length: 14; clone size: few; V gene: TRBV28; CDR3 protein: CASSLFAMNTEAFF; CDR3 DNA: TGTGCCAGCAGTTTATTTGCGATGAACACTGAAGCTTTCTTT